The clone carrying this T cell receptor beta chain was seen a handful of times. Its antigen is still unknown. The primer mix had 60 V beta and 13 J beta primers. Produced via immunoSEQ multiplex PCR; TCRdb's table is partial and in-frame only. The table records tens of thousands of clones, approximately 91% of them present only once. Trimming pared 1 base from V and 3 bases from J, leaving 12 bases between. CDR3 length: 15 amino acids. The germline V gene encodes CDR1 SGHAT and CDR2 FQNNGV. This record comes from a study of glioma-infiltrating T cells after dendritic cell vaccination. In the study overall: Treatment, given 2003 to 2012, was autologous tumor lysate-pulsed dendritic cell vaccination. Dendritic cells derived from monocytes and pulsed with autologous tumor lysate formed the vaccine.

Study-level points and caveats: Higher pretreatment TIL content predicted longer progression-free time and survival.

Sample time point: after dendritic cell vaccination, including at tumor progression/relapse. The receptor was derived from a human donor with glioblastoma. The J gene is TRBJ1-2, the V gene TRBV11-2; no reliable D call. The specimen was blood, collected after dendritic cell vaccination. CDR3 in amino acids: CASSLAVTPYYGYTF. The CDR3 DNA reads TGTGCCAGCAGCTTAGCCGTAACACCGTACTATGGCTACACCTTC.